A selection of T cell receptor beta chains follows, all from one sample in a study of OX40 agonist ivuxolimab in advanced cancers. The data were produced by immunoSEQ multiplex PCR, yet TCRdb's version contains in-frame clones alone and is incomplete. The sample lists 90,000 to 100,000 clones, 95% to 97% occurring once. Here the sequenced sample was CD4+ or CD8+ T cells sorted from blood, taken in a trial of the OX40 agonist ivuxolimab. Receptor source: an adult with an advanced solid tumor such as melanoma, head and neck, liver or kidney cancer. CDR3s leave out the opening cysteine and the closing phenylalanine or tryptophan. Fields, in order: D gene, V gene, J gene, clone size, CDR3 protein. D genes are given only for firm matches. Expanded clones are given a class, and other clones once, few, many or no size at all.

TRBD1	TRBV7-8	TRBJ1-5	.	ASSTVDRGLDQPQH
.	TRBV4-1	TRBJ2-7	.	ASSPPGGLGQY
TRBD1	TRBV6-5	TRBJ1-2	.	ASSLGTGGAYGYT
.	TRBV7-3	TRBJ2-1	.	ASSLIGGNEQF
.	TRBV4-2	TRBJ1-5	.	ASSQVGQPQH
TRBD1	TRBV15	TRBJ1-1	.	ATSSLDRPGWLNTEAF
TRBD2	TRBV7-3	TRBJ2-2	.	ASSLISAGGPLGELF
TRBD1	TRBV4-1	TRBJ2-1	.	ASSREPGQGWF
.	TRBV29-1	TRBJ2-5	.	SGVAVGQSGETQY
.	TRBV9	TRBJ1-1	.	ASSAMSGAWTEAF
.	TRBV5-1	TRBJ1-1	.	ASSPGTEAF
.	TRBV4-2	TRBJ2-3	.	ASSLGSRDPRTDTQY
.	TRBV7-3	TRBJ2-7	few	ASEGHFYEQY
TRBD1	TRBV11-1	TRBJ2-7	.	ASSLRASLTGGTYEQY
.	TRBV4-3	TRBJ2-1	.	ASSQGVGNEQF
.	TRBV11-3	TRBJ2-1	.	ASSLGTTHNEQF
.	TRBV5-1	TRBJ2-3	.	ASSWGGTDTQY
.	TRBV27	TRBJ2-3	.	ASSFGGPSADTQY
.	TRBV6-1	TRBJ2-7	.	ASSEAADYVSGVYEQY